This TCR beta chain was recovered during a study of blood T cell repertoires in COVID-19. The data were produced by immunoSEQ multiplex PCR, yet TCRdb's version contains in-frame clones alone and is incomplete. The sample yields roughly 170,000 clones, about nine tenths seen once. CDR1 and CDR2 (germline): SGHTA, FQGNSA. The V gene end was trimmed by 5 bases and the J gene end by 4 bases; junction bases not matched to a gene: 9. The CDR3 runs 16 residues. V usage is TRBV7-2 and J usage is TRBJ2-2, with 8 bases identical to TRBD2. This TCR came from a man in his 60s with acute or convalescent COVID-19. The sequenced sample was peripheral blood. This CDR3 is CASSPPGGEGTGELFF. DNA of the CDR3: TGTGCCAGCAGCCCTCCGGGAGGGGAGGGCACCGGGGAGCTGTTTTTT. The whole variable domain, filled in from reference TRBV7-2 and TRBJ2-2, reads GAGVSQSPSNKVTEKGKDVELRCDPISGHTALYWYRQSLGQGLEFLIYFQGNSAPDKSGLPSDRFSAERTGGSVSTLTIQRTQQEDSAVYLCASSPPGGEGTGELFFGEGSRLTVL.